This T cell receptor beta chain comes out of a study of siplizumab effects on memory and regulatory T cells. Findings and caveats of the study: Naive or memory phenotype was unassignable for roughly 75-95% of proliferating CD4+ or CD8+ clones. Naive T cell populations appeared to exhibit greater diversity than memory cells and appeared to be major alloresponse contributors.

Generated by immunoSEQ multiplex PCR, the TCRdb table keeps only in-frame clones and is missing some. The table has approximately 110,000 clones, about 93% seen once. V lost 5 bases, J lost 8 bases, and 10 bases lay in between. CDR1 GTSNPN and CDR2 SVGIG come from the germline V gene (reference sequence). This CDR3 contains 11 residues. With regard to this clone: The antigen is not known.

The clonotype was recovered from a human donor in good health. The V call is TRBV30, the J call TRBJ2-1; no clear D. The sample consisted of CD4+ T cells sorted from blood. In DNA form, the CDR3 reads TGTGCCTGGGGGTACGACGATGAGCAGTTCTTC. Its translation is CAWGYDDEQFF.